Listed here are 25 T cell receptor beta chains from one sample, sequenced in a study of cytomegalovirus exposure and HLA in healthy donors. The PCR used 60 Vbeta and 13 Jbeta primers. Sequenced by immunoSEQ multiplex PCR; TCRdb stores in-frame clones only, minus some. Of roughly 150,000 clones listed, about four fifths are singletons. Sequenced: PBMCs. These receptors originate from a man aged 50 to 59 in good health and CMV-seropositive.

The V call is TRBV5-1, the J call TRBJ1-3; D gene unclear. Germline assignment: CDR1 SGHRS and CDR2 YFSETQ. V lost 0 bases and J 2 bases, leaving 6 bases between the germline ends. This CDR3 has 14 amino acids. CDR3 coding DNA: TGCGCCAGCAGCTTGGTGGGCCCTGGAAACACCATATATTTT. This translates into CASSLVGPGNTIYF.

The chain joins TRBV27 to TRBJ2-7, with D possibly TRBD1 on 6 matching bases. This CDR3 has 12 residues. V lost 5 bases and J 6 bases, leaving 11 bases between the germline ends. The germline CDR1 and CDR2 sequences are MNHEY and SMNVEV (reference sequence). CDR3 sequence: CASSHRVGEQYF. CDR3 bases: TGTGCCAGCAGTCACAGGGTTGGCGAGCAGTACTTC.

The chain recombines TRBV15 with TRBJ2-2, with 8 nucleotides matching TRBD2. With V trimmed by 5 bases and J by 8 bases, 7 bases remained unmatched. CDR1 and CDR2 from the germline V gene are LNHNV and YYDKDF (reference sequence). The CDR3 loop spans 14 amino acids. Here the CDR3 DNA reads TGTGCCACCAGCGGGAGAAGCGGGAGTGGGGAGCTGTTTTTT. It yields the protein CATSGRSGSGELFF.

This chain's CDR3 is CASSATGVGEKLFF. The DNA of the CDR3 is TGTGCCAGCAGTGCCACGGGAGTAGGAGAAAAACTGTTTTTT. The rearrangement links TRBV28 to TRBJ1-4; D not certain. The germline V gene has CDR1 MDHEN and CDR2 SYDVKM. V dropped 5 bases and J dropped 8 bases, with 15 bases sitting between them. The length of the CDR3 is 14 residues.

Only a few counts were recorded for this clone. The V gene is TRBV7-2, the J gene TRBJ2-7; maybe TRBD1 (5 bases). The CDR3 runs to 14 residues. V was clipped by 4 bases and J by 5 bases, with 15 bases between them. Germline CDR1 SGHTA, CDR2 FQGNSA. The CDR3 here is CASSWATVLDEQYF. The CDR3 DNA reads TGTGCCAGCAGCTGGGCGACAGTATTGGACGAGCAGTACTTC.

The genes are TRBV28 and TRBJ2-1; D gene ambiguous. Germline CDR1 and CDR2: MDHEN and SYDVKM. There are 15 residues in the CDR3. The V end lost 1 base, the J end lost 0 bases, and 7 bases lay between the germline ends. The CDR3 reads CASSLFLSSYNEQFF. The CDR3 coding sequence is TGTGCCAGCAGTTTATTCCTGAGCTCCTACAATGAGCAGTTCTTC.

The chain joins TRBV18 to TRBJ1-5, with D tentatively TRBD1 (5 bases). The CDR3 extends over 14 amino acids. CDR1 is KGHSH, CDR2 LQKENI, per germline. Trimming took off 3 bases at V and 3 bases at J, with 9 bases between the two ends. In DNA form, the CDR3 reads TGTGCCAGCTCACCGGCAGGGAACAATCAGCCCCAGCATTTT. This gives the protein CASSPAGNNQPQHF.

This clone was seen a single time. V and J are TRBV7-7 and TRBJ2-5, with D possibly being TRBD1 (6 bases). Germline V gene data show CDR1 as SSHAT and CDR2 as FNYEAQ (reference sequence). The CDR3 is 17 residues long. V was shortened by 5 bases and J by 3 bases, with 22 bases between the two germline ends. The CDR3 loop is CASSVGLTGSAKETQYF. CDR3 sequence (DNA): TGTGCCAGCAGCGTTGGCCTGACAGGAAGCGCAAAAGAGACCCAGTACTTC.

The DNA for the CDR3 is TGTGCCAGCAGCCCACCGGGACTCCAAGAGACCCAGTACTTC. This encodes CASSPPGLQETQYF. The J gene is TRBJ2-5, the V gene TRBV11-2, with a tentative D call TRBD2 (6 bases). Trimming removed 5 bases at V and 1 base at J, with 11 bases between. The germline gives CDR1 SGHAT, CDR2 FQNNGV. The length of the CDR3 is 14 residues.

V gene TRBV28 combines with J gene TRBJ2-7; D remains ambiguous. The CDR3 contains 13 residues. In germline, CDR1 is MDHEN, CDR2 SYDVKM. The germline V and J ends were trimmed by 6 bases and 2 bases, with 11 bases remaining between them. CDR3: CASRGVPTYEQYF. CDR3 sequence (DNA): TGTGCCAGCAGAGGAGTTCCGACCTACGAGCAGTACTTC.

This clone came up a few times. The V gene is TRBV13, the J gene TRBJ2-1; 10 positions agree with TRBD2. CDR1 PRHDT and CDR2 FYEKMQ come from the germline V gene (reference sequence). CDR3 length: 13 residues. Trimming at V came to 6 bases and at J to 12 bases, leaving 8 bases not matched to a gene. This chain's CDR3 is CASRASGSGVQFF. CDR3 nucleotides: TGTGCCAGCAGGGCTAGCGGGAGTGGGGTGCAGTTCTTC. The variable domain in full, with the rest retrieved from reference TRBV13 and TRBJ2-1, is AAGVIQSPRHLIKEKRETATLKCYPIPRHDTVYWYQQGPGQDPQFLISFYEKMQSDKGSIPDRFSAQQFSDYHSELNMSSLELGDSALYFCASRASGSGVQFFGPGTRLTVL.

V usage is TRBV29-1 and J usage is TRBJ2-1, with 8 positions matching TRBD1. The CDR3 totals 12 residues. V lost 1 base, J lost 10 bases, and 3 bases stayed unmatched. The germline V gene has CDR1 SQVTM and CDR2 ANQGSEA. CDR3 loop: CSVEAGGWEQFF. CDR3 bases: TGCAGCGTTGAAGCAGGGGGCTGGGAGCAGTTCTTC.

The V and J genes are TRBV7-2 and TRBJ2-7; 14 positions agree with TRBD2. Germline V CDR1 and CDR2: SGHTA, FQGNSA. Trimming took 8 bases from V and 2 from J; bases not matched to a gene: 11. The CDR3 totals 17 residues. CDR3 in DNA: TGTGCCAGCTCCACGGGACTAGCGGGAGTTTTCCCCTACGAGCAGTACTTC. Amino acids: CASSTGLAGVFPYEQYF. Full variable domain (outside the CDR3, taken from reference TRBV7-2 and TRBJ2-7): GAGVSQSPSNKVTEKGKDVELRCDPISGHTALYWYRQSLGQGLEFLIYFQGNSAPDKSGLPSDRFSAERTGGSVSTLTIQRTQQEDSAVYLCASSTGLAGVFPYEQYFGPGTRLTVT.

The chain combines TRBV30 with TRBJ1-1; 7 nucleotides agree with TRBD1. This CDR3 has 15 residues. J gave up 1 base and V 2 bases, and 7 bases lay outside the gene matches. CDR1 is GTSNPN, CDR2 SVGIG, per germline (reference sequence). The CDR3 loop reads CAWSPGQHKNTEAFF. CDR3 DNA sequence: TGTGCCTGGAGTCCGGGACAGCATAAGAACACTGAAGCTTTCTTT.

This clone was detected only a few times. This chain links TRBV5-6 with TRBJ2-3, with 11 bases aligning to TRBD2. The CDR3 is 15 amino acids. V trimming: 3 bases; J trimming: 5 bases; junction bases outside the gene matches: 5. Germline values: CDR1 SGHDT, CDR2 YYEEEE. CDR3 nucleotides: TGTGCCAGCAGCTCGGGACTAGCGGATGGAGATACGCAGTATTTT. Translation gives CASSSGLADGDTQYF.

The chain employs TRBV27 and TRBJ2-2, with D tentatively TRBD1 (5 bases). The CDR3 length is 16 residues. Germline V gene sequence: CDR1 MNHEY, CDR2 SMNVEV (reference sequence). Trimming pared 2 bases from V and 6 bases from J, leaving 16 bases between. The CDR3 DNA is TGTGCCAGCAGTTTAAAGGGCAGGGTAATAGCCGGGGAGCTGTTTTTT. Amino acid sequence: CASSLKGRVIAGELFF.

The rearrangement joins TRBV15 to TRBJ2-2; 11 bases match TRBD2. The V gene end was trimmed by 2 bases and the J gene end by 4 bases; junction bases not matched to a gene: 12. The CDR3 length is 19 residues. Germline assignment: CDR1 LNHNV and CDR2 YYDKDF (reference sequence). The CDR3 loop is CATSRPPSGLAGGTGELFF. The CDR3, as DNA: TGTGCCACCAGCAGACCCCCCTCCGGGCTAGCGGGGGGCACCGGGGAGCTGTTTTTT.

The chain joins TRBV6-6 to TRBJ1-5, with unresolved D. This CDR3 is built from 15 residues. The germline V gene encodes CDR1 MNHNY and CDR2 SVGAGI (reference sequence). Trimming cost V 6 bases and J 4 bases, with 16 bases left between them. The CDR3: CASSLPPGRNQPQHF. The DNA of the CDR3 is TGTGCCAGCAGCCTCCCCCCAGGAAGAAATCAGCCCCAGCATTTT.

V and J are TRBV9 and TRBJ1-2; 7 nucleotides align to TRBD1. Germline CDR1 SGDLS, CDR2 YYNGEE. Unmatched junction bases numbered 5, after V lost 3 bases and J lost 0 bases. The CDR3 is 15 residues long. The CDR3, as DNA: TGTGCCAGCAGCGCAGGGACAGTGACTAACTATGGCTACACCTTC. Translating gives CASSAGTVTNYGYTF. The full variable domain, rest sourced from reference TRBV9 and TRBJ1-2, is DSGVTQTPKHLITATGQRVTLRCSPRSGDLSVYWYQQSLDQGLQFLIQYYNGEERAKGNILERFSAQQFPDLHSELNLSSLELGDSALYFCASSAGTVTNYGYTFGSGTRLTVV.

The DNA for the CDR3 is TGTGCCAGCCCCCCTGGGGCGGGGGTACTCTCCTACGAGCAGTACTTC. It yields the protein CASPPGAGVLSYEQYF. The chain carries TRBV6-9 and TRBJ2-5; the match to TRBD2 covers 7 bases. The closer fit of TRBJ2-7 to the DNA end suggests the J call may be wrong. The CDR3 has 16 residues. Germline V gives CDR1 MNHGY, CDR2 SVAAGI.

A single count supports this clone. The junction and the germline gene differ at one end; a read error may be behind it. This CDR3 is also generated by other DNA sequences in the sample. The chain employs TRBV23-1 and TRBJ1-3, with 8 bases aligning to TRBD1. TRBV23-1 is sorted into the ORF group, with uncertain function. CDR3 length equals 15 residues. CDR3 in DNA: TGCGCCAGCAGTCAATCGGACAGGGCTGGAAACACCATATACTTT. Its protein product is CASSQSDRAGNTIYF.

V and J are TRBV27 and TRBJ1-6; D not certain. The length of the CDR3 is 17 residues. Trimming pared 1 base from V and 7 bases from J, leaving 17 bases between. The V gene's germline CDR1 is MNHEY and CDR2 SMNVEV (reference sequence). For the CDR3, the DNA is TGTGCCAGCAGTTTATACCGGGGAGATTTAGGAAATTCACCCCTCCACTTT. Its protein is CASSLYRGDLGNSPLHF.

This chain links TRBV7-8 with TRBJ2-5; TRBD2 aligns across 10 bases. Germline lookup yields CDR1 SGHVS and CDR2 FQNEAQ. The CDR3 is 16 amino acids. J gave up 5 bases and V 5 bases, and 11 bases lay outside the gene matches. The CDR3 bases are TGTGCCAGCAGCCTAAGGACTAGCGGCCGCGGGGAGACCCAGTACTTC. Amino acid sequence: CASSLRTSGRGETQYF.

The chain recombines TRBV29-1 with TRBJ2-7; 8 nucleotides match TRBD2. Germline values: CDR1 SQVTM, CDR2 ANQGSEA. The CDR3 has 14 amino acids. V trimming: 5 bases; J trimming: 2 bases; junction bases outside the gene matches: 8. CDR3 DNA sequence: TGCAGCGTTCAAGCGGGAGTGGGCCCCTACGAGCAGTACTTC. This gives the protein CSVQAGVGPYEQYF.

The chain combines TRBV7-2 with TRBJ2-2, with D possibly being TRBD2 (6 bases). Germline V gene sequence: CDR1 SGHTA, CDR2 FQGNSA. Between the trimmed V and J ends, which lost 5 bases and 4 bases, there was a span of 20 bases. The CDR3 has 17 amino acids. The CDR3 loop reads CASSQAGGNTATGELFF. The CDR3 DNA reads TGTGCCAGCAGCCAGGCAGGCGGGAACACTGCCACCGGGGAGCTGTTTTTT.